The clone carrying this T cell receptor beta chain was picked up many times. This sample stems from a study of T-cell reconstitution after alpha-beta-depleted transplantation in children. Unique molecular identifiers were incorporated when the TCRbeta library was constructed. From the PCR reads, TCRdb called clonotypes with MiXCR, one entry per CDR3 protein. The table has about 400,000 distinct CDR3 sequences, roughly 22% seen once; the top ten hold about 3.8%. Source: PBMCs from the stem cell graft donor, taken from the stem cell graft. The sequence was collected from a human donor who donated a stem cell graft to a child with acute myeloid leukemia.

CDR3 nucleotide sequence: TGCAGTGCTACTAGCGGGACCACAGATACGCAGTATTTT. Encoded protein: CSATSGTTDTQYF. V and J are TRBV20-1 and TRBJ2-3; 9 bases fit TRBD2. The germline gives CDR1 DFQATT, CDR2 SNEGSKA (reference sequence). This CDR3 is 13 amino acids long. The ends lost 4 bases at V and 2 bases at J; junction bases unmatched: 1.